The sequence of this TCR beta chain was determined in a study of regulatory dendritic cells for organ transplantation. Measured with immunoSEQ multiplex PCR; TCRdb has only the in-frame clones, and not every one. Of about 21,000 clones listed, over 75% were seen once; the top ten hold 0.68%. Sorted subsets were CFSE-labeled and cultured four to six days with allogeneic dendritic cells. The CDR3 is 16 residues long. V was clipped by 0 bases and J by 2 bases, with 12 bases between them. Germline loops: CDR1 PRHDT, CDR2 FYEKMQ (reference sequence). Regarding this clone: What it binds is not known.

This TCR came from a human donor in good health. Sequencing was performed on naive CD4+ T cells from blood cultured with regulatory dendritic cells. This sample's subset: CD45RA+ naive T cells. The chain carries TRBV13 and TRBJ2-3, with D possibly being TRBD1 or TRBD2 (5 bases each). For the CDR3, the DNA is TGTGCCAGCAGCTTAGGGGGACCGACCTCCACAGATACGCAGTATTTT. This codes for CASSLGGPTSTDTQYF.